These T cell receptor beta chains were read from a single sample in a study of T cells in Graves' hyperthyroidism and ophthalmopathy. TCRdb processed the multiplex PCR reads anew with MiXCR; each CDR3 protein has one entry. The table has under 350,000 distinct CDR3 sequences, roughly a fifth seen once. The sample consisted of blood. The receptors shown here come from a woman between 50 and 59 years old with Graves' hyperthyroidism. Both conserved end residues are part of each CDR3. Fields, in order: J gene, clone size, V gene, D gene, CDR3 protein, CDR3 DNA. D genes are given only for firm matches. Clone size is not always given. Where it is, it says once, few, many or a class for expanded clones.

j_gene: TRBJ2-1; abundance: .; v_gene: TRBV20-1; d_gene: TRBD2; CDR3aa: CSLSGGSSYNEQFF; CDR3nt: TGCAGTTTATCCGGCGGGAGCTCCTACAATGAGCAGTTCTTC
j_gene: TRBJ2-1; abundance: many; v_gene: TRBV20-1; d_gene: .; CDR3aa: CSAYHEGWSNEQFF; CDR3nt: TGCAGTGCTTACCACGAGGGGTGGTCCAATGAGCAGTTCTTC
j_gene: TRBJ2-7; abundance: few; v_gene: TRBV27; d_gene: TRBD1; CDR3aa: CASSLKDRAEQYF; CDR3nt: TGTGCCAGCAGTTTAAAGGACAGGGCCGAGCAGTACTTC
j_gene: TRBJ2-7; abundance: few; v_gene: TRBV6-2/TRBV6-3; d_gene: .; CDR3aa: CASSYSSAGLYEQYF; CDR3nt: TGTGCCAGCAGTTACTCCTCTGCGGGACTCTACGAGCAGTACTTC
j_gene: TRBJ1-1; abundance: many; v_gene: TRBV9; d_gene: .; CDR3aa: CASSETVNTEAFF; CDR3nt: TGTGCCAGCAGCGAGACGGTGAACACTGAAGCTTTCTTT
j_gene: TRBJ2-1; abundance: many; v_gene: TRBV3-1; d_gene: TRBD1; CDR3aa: CASSPTDRVFNEQFF; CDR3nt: TGTGCCAGCAGCCCGACGGACAGGGTTTTCAATGAGCAGTTCTTC
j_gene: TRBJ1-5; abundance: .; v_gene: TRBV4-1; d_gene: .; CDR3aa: CASSQDRAVQPQHF; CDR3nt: TGCGCCAGCAGCCAAGACCGGGCGGTGCAGCCCCAGCATTTT
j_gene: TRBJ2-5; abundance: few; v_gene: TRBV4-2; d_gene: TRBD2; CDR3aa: CASSKRLAGGPAQETQYF; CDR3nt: TGTGCCAGCAGCAAGAGACTAGCGGGAGGGCCCGCCCAAGAGACCCAGTACTTC
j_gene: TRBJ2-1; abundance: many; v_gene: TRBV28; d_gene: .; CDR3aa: CASSPSDRHKPYNEQFF; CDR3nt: TGTGCCAGCAGCCCCTCTGACAGACACAAACCCTACAATGAGCAGTTCTTC
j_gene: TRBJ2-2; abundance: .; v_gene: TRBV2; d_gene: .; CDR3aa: CASRYSNTGELFF; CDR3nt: TGTGCCAGCAGGTACTCGAACACCGGGGAGCTGTTTTTT
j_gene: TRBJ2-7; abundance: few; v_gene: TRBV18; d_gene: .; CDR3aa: CASSPPSPRNEQYF; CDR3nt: TGTGCCAGCTCCCCACCTTCGCCGAGGAACGAGCAGTACTTC
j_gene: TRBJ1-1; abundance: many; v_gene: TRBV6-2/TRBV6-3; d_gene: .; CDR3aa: CASSYFENTEAFF; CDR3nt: TGTGCCAGCAGTTACTTTGAGAACACTGAAGCTTTCTTT
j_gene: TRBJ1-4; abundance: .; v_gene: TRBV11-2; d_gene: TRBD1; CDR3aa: CASSLHRGLREKLFF; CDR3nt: TGTGCCAGCAGCTTACACAGGGGGCTACGAGAAAAACTGTTTTTT
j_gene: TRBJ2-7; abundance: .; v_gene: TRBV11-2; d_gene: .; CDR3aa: CASSRVARDKVEQYF; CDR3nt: TGTGCCAGCAGCCGAGTCGCCCGGGACAAGGTCGAGCAGTACTTC
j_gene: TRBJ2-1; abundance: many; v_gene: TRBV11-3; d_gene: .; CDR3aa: CASSLGAYEQFF; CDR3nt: TGTGCCAGCAGCTTGGGGGCCTATGAGCAGTTCTTC
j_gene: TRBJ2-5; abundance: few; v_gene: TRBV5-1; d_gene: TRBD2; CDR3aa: CASSLRASGSYQETQYF; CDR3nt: TGCGCCAGCAGCTTGAGGGCTAGCGGGAGTTACCAAGAGACCCAGTACTTC
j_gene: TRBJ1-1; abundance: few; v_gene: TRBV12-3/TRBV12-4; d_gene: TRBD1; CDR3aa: CASSVGTGEAFF; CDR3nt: TGTGCCAGCAGTGTCGGGACAGGAGAAGCTTTCTTT
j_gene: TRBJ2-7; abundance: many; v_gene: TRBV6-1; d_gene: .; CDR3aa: CASSDGGVFAGQYF; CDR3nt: TGTGCCAGCAGTGATGGCGGGGTTTTTGCGGGGCAGTACTTC